This T cell receptor beta chain was obtained from a study of T cell repertoires in cytomegalovirus infection. CDR3 length: 17 residues. Per the germline V gene, CDR1 is SGHAT and CDR2 is FQNNGV. V dropped 5 bases and J dropped 0; count of bases not matched to a gene: 9. MiXCR, run by TCRdb on the reads, gives a single entry per CDR3 protein. The data hold 150,000 to 200,000 distinct CDR3 sequences, with roughly 14% observed a single time. This clonotype came up many times. This receptor was identified in a human donor in good health (CMV status not recorded). Some clones in this sample may be carry-over from other donors' samples. J is TRBJ2-3 and V is TRBV11-2; the match to TRBD2 covers 9 bases. The sequenced sample consisted of PBMCs. As DNA, the CDR3 is TGTGCCAGCAGCCGACAAGCGGGGGGTACTAGCACAGATACGCAGTATTTT. As protein: CASSRQAGGTSTDTQYF.